Shown below are 6 T cell receptor beta chains from a single sample sequenced in a study of blood T cell repertoires in COVID-19 (dated by TCRdb to 2018 to 2020). The library was obtained by the immunoSEQ multiplex PCR assay. The immuneACCESS repertoire file appears here via TCRdb, limited to in-frame rearrangements. These files lack a portion of the clones; in checked studies, under half of the deficit traces to unresolved V genes, and the cause of the others is not known. The sample profile shows about 140,000 clones; 88% of them were found once. The ten largest make up more than 2% of the sample. Material: peripheral blood. These receptors all stem from a human donor with COVID-19, enrolled during active disease. The donor label of this sample is uncertain.

V is TRBV19 and J is TRBJ1-1; 8 bases are shared with TRBD1. With V trimmed by 7 bases and J by 3 bases, 7 bases remained unmatched. The CDR3 extends over 14 amino acids. Germline CDR1 and CDR2: LNHDA and SQIVND (reference sequence). CDR3 sequence (DNA): TGTGCCAGTACCCTGACAGGGGAGGACACTGAAGCTTTCTTT. It yields the protein CASTLTGEDTEAFF.

The V call is TRBV5-4, the J call TRBJ2-7; weak D call: TRBD2 (6 bases). Germline CDR1 is SGHNT and CDR2 is YYREEE (reference sequence). The CDR3 extends over 17 amino acids. V was trimmed by 3 bases and J by 0 bases, leaving 19 bases between them. CDR3 nucleotide sequence: TGTGCCAGCAGCTCGTCCCAGTGGCGGGGAAGCTCCTACGAGCAGTACTTC. Amino acids: CASSSSQWRGSSYEQYF.

This clone has at least ten counts. The chain links TRBV19 to TRBJ1-3; D might be TRBD1 (5 bases). The ends were cut back, 7 bases at V and 0 bases at J, with 13 bases in the middle. This CDR3 has 15 residues. Looked up from germline, CDR1 is LNHDA and CDR2 is SQIVND (reference sequence). The CDR3 loop reads CASNEQAYSGNTIYF. The CDR3 coding sequence is TGTGCCAGTAATGAACAGGCCTACTCTGGAAACACCATATATTTT.

This clone occurred a few times. V usage is TRBV24-1 and J usage is TRBJ2-1; 11 bases fit TRBD1. Per the germline V gene, CDR1 is KGHDR and CDR2 is SFDVKD. The CDR3 length is 16 residues. Trimming cost V 0 bases and J 9 bases; bases outside gene matches: 6. The CDR3 coding sequence is TGTGCCACCAGTGATTTGCCCGGGACAGGGGGGTTTGAGCAGTTCTTC. The encoded protein is CATSDLPGTGGFEQFF.

The rearrangement uses TRBV28 and TRBJ2-7; TRBD1 matches at 10 bases. Trimming took 7 bases from V and 5 from J; bases not matched to a gene: 5. The CDR3 contains 13 residues. Germline V CDR1 and CDR2: MDHEN, SYDVKM. DNA of the CDR3: TGTGCCAGCACCCTTGACAGGGGGCACGAGCAGTACTTC. Its protein is CASTLDRGHEQYF.

The gene calls are TRBV5-5 and TRBJ1-1, with TRBD1 matching over 8 bases. The trim removed 3 bases at V and 5 bases at J, leaving 6 bases unmatched. This CDR3 region has 14 residues. The germline gives CDR1 SGHKS, CDR2 YYEKEE (reference sequence). CDR3: CASSSGQAETEAFF. CDR3 bases: TGTGCCAGCAGCTCGGGACAGGCGGAAACTGAAGCTTTCTTT.